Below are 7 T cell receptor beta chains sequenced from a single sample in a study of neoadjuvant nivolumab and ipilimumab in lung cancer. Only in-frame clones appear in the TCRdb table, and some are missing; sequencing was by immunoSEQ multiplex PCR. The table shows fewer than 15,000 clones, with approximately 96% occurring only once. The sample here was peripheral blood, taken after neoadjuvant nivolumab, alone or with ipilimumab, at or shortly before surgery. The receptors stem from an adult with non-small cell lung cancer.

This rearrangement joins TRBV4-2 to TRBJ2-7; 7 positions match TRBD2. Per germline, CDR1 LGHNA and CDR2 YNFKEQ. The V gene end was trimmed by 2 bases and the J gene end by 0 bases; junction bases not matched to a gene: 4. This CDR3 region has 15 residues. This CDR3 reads CASSQISGTSYEQYF. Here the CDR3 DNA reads TGTGCCAGCAGCCAAATAAGCGGGACCTCCTACGAGCAGTACTTC.

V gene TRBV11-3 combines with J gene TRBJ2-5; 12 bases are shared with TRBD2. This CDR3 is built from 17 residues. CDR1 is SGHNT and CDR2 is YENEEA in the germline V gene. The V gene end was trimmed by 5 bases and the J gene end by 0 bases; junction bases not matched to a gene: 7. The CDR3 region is CASSHGLAGGYQETQYF. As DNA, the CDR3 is TGTGCCAGCAGCCACGGCCTAGCGGGAGGGTACCAAGAGACCCAGTACTTC. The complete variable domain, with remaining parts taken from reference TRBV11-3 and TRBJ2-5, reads EAGVVQSPRYKIIEKKQPVAFWCNPISGHNTLYWYLQNLGQGPELLIRYENEEAVDDSQLPKDRFSAERLKGVDSTLKIQPAELGDSAVYLCASSHGLAGGYQETQYFGPGTRLLVL.

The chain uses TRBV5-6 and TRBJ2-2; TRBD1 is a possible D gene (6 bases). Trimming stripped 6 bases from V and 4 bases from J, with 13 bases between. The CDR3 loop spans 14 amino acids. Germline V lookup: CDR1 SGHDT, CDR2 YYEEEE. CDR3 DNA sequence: TGTGCCAGCAAGACAATAGGGGGCACCGGGGAGCTGTTTTTT. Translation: CASKTIGGTGELFF.

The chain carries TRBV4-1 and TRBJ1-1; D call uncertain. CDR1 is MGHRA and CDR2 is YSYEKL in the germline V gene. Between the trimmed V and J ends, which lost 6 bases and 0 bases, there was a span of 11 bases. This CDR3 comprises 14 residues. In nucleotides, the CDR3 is TGCGCCAGCAGGGGCCTCACAGTGAACACTGAAGCTTTCTTT. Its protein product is CASRGLTVNTEAFF.

CDR3 bases: TGTGCCTGGAGTCCAGGGGAGAGCGAAGCTTTCTTT. Amino acid sequence: CAWSPGESEAFF. This chain connects TRBV30 to TRBJ1-1, with a possible D match to TRBD1 (6 bases). Germline V lookup: CDR1 GTSNPN, CDR2 SVGIG (reference sequence). V was clipped by 2 bases and J by 8 bases, with 12 bases between them. There are 12 residues in the CDR3.

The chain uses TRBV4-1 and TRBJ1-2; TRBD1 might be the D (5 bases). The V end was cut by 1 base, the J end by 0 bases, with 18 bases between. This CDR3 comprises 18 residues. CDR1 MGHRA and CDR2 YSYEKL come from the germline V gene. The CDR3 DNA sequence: TGCGCCAGCAGCCAAGTTAATTTTTTGGGACGGACTAACTATGGCTACACCTTC. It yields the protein CASSQVNFLGRTNYGYTF.

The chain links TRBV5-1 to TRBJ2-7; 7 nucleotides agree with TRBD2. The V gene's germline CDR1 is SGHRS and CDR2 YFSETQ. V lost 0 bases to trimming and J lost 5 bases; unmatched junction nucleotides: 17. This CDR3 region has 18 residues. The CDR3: CASSLGYGGRAFQHEQYF. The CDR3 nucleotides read TGCGCCAGCAGCTTGGGATATGGGGGGAGGGCCTTTCAACACGAGCAGTACTTC.